One and the same sample provided the 17 T cell receptor beta chains below, sequenced in a study of T cell repertoires in cytomegalovirus infection. Their cognate antigens are unknown. A single record per CDR3 protein comes from TCRdb applying MiXCR to the reads. The sample contains 45,000 to 55,000 distinct CDR3 sequences, under 20% of which appear only once. The sample in question was CD8+ T cells from cultured PBMCs, obtained from culture after CMV antigen stimulation. These receptor sequences come from a human donor in good health (CMV status not recorded). Some clones in this sample may be carry-over from other donors' samples.

This chain connects TRBV27 to TRBJ1-2; D uncertain. The CDR3 is 16 residues long. Per the germline V gene, CDR1 is MNHEY and CDR2 is SMNVEV (reference sequence). Trimming cost V 5 bases and J 4 bases, with 20 bases left between them. CDR3 coding DNA: TGTGCCAGCAGTCCCGACGGACGTTTCACCCTCTATGGCTACACCTTC. Translating it yields CASSPDGRFTLYGYTF.

The V gene is TRBV4-3, the J gene TRBJ2-4, with 7 nucleotides matching TRBD1. Germline CDR1 LGHNA, CDR2 YSLEER. The CDR3 runs to 16 residues. V lost 0 bases, J lost 6 bases, and 8 bases stayed unmatched. In DNA, the CDR3 is TGCGCCAGCAGCCAAGAAACCCACACAGGGGCAAACATTCAGTACTTC. It yields the protein CASSQETHTGANIQYF.

The chain recombines TRBV10-2 with TRBJ2-1; D unresolved. CDR3 length equals 11 residues. Germline CDR1 and CDR2: WSHSY and SAAADI. V lost 3 bases to trimming and J lost 13 bases, with 10 bases between them. The CDR3: CASSDSGSQFF. The CDR3 DNA is TGCGCCAGCAGTGACAGTGGTTCCCAGTTCTTC.

This clonotype occurred many times. The rearrangement uses TRBV7-8 and TRBJ2-7, with 7 bases aligning to TRBD2. The trim removed 5 bases at V and 4 bases at J, leaving 11 bases unmatched. Looked up from germline, CDR1 is SGHVS and CDR2 is FQNEAQ. CDR3 length equals 15 residues. CDR3 sequence reads: CASSPTGTNKYEQYF. The CDR3 bases are TGTGCCAGCAGCCCAACCGGGACTAACAAATACGAGCAGTACTTC.

The V gene is TRBV6-5, the J gene TRBJ2-5, with D perhaps matching TRBD1 (6 bases). This CDR3 contains 14 residues. CDR1 and CDR2 from the germline V gene are MNHEY and SVGAGI. The V end was cut by 7 bases, the J end by 5 bases, with 17 bases between. CDR3 region: CASTTRTERETQYF. The CDR3 nucleotides are TGTGCCAGCACGACCCGGACAGAACGGGAGACCCAGTACTTC.

V is TRBV7-9 and J is TRBJ2-4, with TRBD1 matching 7 bases. The CDR3 is 16 amino acids. With V trimmed by 5 bases and J by 7 bases, 14 bases remained unmatched. Germline V gene data show CDR1 as SEHNR and CDR2 as FQNEAQ (reference sequence). CDR3 bases: TGTGCCAGCAGCGGATACAGGGGTTCTTCGTGGAACATTCAGTACTTC. It translates to CASSGYRGSSWNIQYF.

This clonotype was seen many times. This chain uses TRBV7-2 with TRBJ2-7; possible D gene TRBD2, 5 bases. The germline V gene encodes CDR1 SGHTA and CDR2 FQGNSA. V was pared by 7 bases and J by 2 bases, with 18 bases between. There are 15 residues in the CDR3. DNA of the CDR3: TGTGCCAGCATCTCCACCCCTGGAGGTGCCTACGAGCAGTACTTC. Its protein product is CASISTPGGAYEQYF.

The CDR3 is CASSTESITYNEQFF. In DNA form, the CDR3 reads TGCGCCAGCAGCACAGAAAGTATAACCTACAATGAGCAGTTCTTC. The chain employs TRBV5-1 and TRBJ2-1; D is unresolved. The V end was cut by 4 bases, the J end by 2 bases, with 13 bases between. The CDR3 loop spans 15 amino acids. CDR1 is SGHRS and CDR2 is YFSETQ in the germline V gene.

The rearrangement uses TRBV20-1 and TRBJ2-1; a weak D match, TRBD2 (6 bases). Trimming took off 1 base at V and 8 bases at J, with 21 bases between the two ends. The germline V gene has CDR1 DFQATT and CDR2 SNEGSKA (reference sequence). The CDR3 has 16 amino acids. Written as DNA, the CDR3 is TGCAGTGCTAGAGGGCACCCTAGCGCACGCCCGGATGAGCAGTTCTTC. This gives the protein CSARGHPSARPDEQFF.

This clonotype was found many times. The V and J genes are TRBV12-3 or TRBV12-4 and TRBJ2-7; tentatively, D is TRBD1 (6 bases). The CDR3 spans 15 residues. V was cut by 5 bases and J by 2 bases, with 16 bases left in between. CDR3 protein: CASSAHRDTTYEQYF. CDR3 in DNA: TGTGCCAGCAGTGCCCACCGGGACACCACCTACGAGCAGTACTTC.

Ten or more counts support this clonotype. An end of the junction differs from the germline gene, which may be a read error. The CDR3 region has the DNA TGTGCCAGCACTTTAGTCGGACTAGCGGGGGTTTTGTCCTACAATGAGCAGTTCTTC. The encoded protein is CASTLVGLAGVLSYNEQFF. The V gene is TRBV27, the J gene TRBJ2-1; TRBD2 aligns across 13 bases. The CDR3 loop spans 19 amino acids. CDR1 is MNHEY, CDR2 SMNVEV, per germline (reference sequence).

The rearrangement joins TRBV27 to TRBJ1-3; the D is unclear. The length of the CDR3 is 13 residues. The V gene's germline CDR1 is MNHEY and CDR2 SMNVEV (reference sequence). The ends were cut back, 8 bases at V and 0 bases at J, with 8 bases in the middle. The CDR3 DNA is TGTGCCAGCGTGGGGAACTCTGGAAACACCATATATTTT. Translated: CASVGNSGNTIYF.

V is TRBV5-5 and J is TRBJ2-7, with TRBD1 matching 11 bases. Germline CDR1 reads SGHKS; CDR2 reads YYEKEE (reference sequence). V was pared by 5 bases and J by 4 bases, with 5 bases of the junction left unmatched. The CDR3 totals 14 residues. The CDR3 is CASSQGQGAYEQYF. As DNA, the CDR3 is TGTGCCAGCAGTCAAGGACAGGGGGCATACGAGCAGTACTTC.

In its sample, this clonotype was seen many times. V and J are TRBV3-1 and TRBJ1-1; 8 bases fit TRBD1. CDR3 length: 15 residues. With 5 bases clipped from V and 1 base from J, the junction kept 6 bases outside the gene matches. The germline gives CDR1 LGHDT, CDR2 YNNKEL (reference sequence). The CDR3 sequence: CASSARQGKNTEAFF. The CDR3 DNA follows: TGTGCCAGCAGCGCCCGACAGGGGAAGAACACTGAAGCTTTCTTT.

The table lists this clonotype with a few counts. The chain carries TRBV27 and TRBJ2-3; no definite D call. The germline V gene encodes CDR1 MNHEY and CDR2 SMNVEV (reference sequence). The germline V and J ends were trimmed by 7 bases and 0 bases, with 14 bases remaining between them. The CDR3 is 15 amino acids. CDR3 residues: CASMGKALSTDTQYF. CDR3 nucleotides: TGTGCCAGCATGGGCAAAGCGCTTAGCACAGATACGCAGTATTTT.

This clonotype was counted many times. The chain joins TRBV12-3 or TRBV12-4 to TRBJ2-1; TRBD2 might be the D (5 bases). Between the trimmed V and J ends, which lost 3 bases and 7 bases, there was a span of 13 bases. This CDR3 contains 14 residues. CDR3 bases: TGTGCCAGCAGTTTTGGGCCTAGCAGGAATGAGCAGTTCTTC. Translation: CASSFGPSRNEQFF.

This clonotype showed up many times. The chain uses TRBV6-2 or TRBV6-3 and TRBJ2-7; D remains ambiguous. Germline V lookup: CDR1 MNHEY, CDR2 SVGEGT. V gave up 5 bases and J gave up 3 bases, with 11 bases separating them. The CDR3 is 13 amino acids. CDR3 amino acids: CASSPDGIYEQYF. CDR3 nucleotides: TGTGCCAGCAGTCCGGACGGAATCTACGAGCAGTACTTC.